This T cell receptor (beta chain) was sequenced for a study of cytomegalovirus exposure and HLA in healthy donors. Comments on this clone: The antigen remains unidentified.

PCR primers comprised 60 Vbeta and 13 Jbeta primers. Only in-frame clones appear in the TCRdb table, and some are missing; sequencing was by immunoSEQ multiplex PCR. The repertoire consists of about 99,000 clones, with 66% occurring once and the leading ten covering roughly 3.4%. Study-level points and caveats: Among donors in an Asian-associated ancestry cluster, a later analysis reportedly found fewer N-insertions than the roughly 730-donor mean.

The material sequenced was PBMCs. The clonotype was recovered from a woman between 45 and 60 years old in good health and CMV-seronegative.

CDR3 sequence reads: CASSYDRADNSPLHF. The CDR3 DNA reads as TGTGCCAGCAGTTACGACAGGGCGGATAATTCACCCCTCCACTTT. This sequence joins TRBV6-5 and TRBJ1-6, with 7 bases lining up with TRBD1. The CDR3 is 15 residues long. The V gene end was trimmed by 2 bases and the J gene end by 5 bases; junction bases not matched to a gene: 3. The germline gives CDR1 MNHEY, CDR2 SVGAGI.